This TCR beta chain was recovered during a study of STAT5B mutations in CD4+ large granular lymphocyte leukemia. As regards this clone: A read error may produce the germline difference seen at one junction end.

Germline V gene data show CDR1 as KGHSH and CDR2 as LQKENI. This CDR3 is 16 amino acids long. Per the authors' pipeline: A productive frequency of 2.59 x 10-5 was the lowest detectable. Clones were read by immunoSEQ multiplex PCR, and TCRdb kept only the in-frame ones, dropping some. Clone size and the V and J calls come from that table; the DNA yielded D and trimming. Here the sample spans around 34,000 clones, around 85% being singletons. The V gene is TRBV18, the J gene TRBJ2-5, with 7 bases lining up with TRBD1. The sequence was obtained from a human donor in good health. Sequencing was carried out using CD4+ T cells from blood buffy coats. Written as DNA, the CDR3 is TGTGCCAGCTCTCCACAGGGGTCAGGGGCCCAAGAGACCCAGTACTTC. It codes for CASSPQGSGAQETQYF.